This T cell receptor beta chain was recovered during a study of Ad26.COV2.S vaccination and SARS-CoV-2 variants. Across the study: Of the COV1001 trial arms, the Ad26.COV2.S arm included the donor. The vaccine Ad26.COV2.S was put into the muscle once, or twice with 56 days between.

With 4 bases clipped from V and 0 bases from J, the junction kept 5 bases outside the gene matches. Germline V gene lookup returns CDR1 SGHNT and CDR2 YYREEE (reference sequence). The CDR3 contains 15 residues. Overall study results and limits: Analytic work on TCR breadth and depth might have understated the full extent of total T cell responses.

As concerns this clone: Its antigen is undetermined.

The repertoire was sequenced with immunoSEQ multiplex PCR; TCRdb's copy has only in-frame clones and lacks some. The data hold 350,000 to 450,000 clones, with around nine tenths observed a single time. Treatment defined: 15 to 20 received Ad26.COV2.S at low or high dose, single or two shots; 5 received placebo; per-sample allocation not given. Sampling occurred on day 63 after the first vaccine or placebo injection. The V call is TRBV5-4, the J call TRBJ2-3; 7 bases line up with TRBD1. The sample was peripheral blood, taken in a trial of Ad26.COV2.S vaccine versus placebo. The sequence was obtained from a person between 18 and 65 years old who received the Ad26.COV2.S COVID-19 vaccine or a placebo. The CDR3 DNA reads TGTGCCAGCAGCGCCAGGACAGGTAGCACAGATACGCAGTATTTT. Its translation: CASSARTGSTDTQYF.